The 4 T cell receptor beta chains below come from one sample, sequenced in a study of Graves' ophthalmopathy and Graves' hyperthyroidism. RNA served as the template for amplifying TCR beta CDR3 regions. The library came from an HTBI-primed first-round RT-PCR and a second-round multiplex PCR. TCRdb reanalysed the multiplex PCR reads using MiXCR and keeps one entry per CDR3 protein. The sample shows approximately 540,000 distinct CDR3 sequences, just under 40% of them seen only once. Sequenced: peripheral blood or thyroid tissue (not recorded which). These receptors came from an adult man with Graves' hyperthyroidism.

There are many counts of this clonotype. The CDR3 loop is CATTKEGGTEAFF. CDR3 nucleotide sequence: TGTGCCACCACGAAAGAGGGAGGGACTGAAGCTTTCTTT. This chain links TRBV24-1 with TRBJ1-1; D is unclear. CDR3 length: 13 residues. Trimming stripped 8 bases from V and 5 bases from J, with 14 bases between. Germline CDR1 reads KGHDR; CDR2 reads SFDVKD.

In its sample, this clonotype was seen a few times. The V call is TRBV6-5, the J call TRBJ1-3; D uncertain. The germline gives CDR1 MNHEY, CDR2 SVGAGI. The CDR3 loop spans 16 amino acids. V was cut by 6 bases and J by 0 bases, with 15 bases left in between. DNA of the CDR3: TGTGCCAGCAGCCAAGCTCTCGCGAGCTCTGGAAACACCATATATTTT. It codes for CASSQALASSGNTIYF.

Ten or more counts support this clonotype. The chain employs TRBV20-1 and TRBJ2-5; 7 bases are a match to TRBD2. With V trimmed by 4 bases and J by 5 bases, 10 bases remained unmatched. Germline CDR1 DFQATT, CDR2 SNEGSKA (reference sequence). CDR3 length equals 14 residues. CDR3 DNA: TGCAGTGCTATATACGGGACTATGCAGGAGACCCAGTACTTC. Translating it yields CSAIYGTMQETQYF.

Many counts were recorded for this clonotype. J is TRBJ2-5 and V is TRBV7-9, with 12 bases lining up with TRBD2. The CDR3 is 16 residues long. The germline CDR1 and CDR2 sequences are SEHNR and FQNEAQ (reference sequence). Trimming at V came to 5 bases and at J to 1 base, leaving 5 bases not matched to a gene. This CDR3 reads CASSPPGLAGQETQYF. The CDR3, as DNA: TGTGCCAGCAGCCCGCCGGGACTAGCGGGCCAAGAGACCCAGTACTTC.